This TCR beta chain was recorded in a study of T cell changes during pregnancy in multiple sclerosis. Trimming cost V 0 bases and J 8 bases, with 12 bases left between them. Germline CDR1 SGHNT, CDR2 YYREEE (reference sequence). The CDR3 runs 13 residues. Sequenced by immunoSEQ multiplex PCR; TCRdb stores in-frame clones only, minus some. The sample has roughly 50,000 clones; approximately 90% are singletons. This sequence was found in a female donor with multiple sclerosis, enrolled in a pregnancy study. Sample: CD4+ T cells from peripheral blood mononuclear cells, taken after pregnancy. The chain carries TRBV5-4 and TRBJ2-7; D unresolved. The DNA for the CDR3 is TGTGCCAGCAGCTTGGGATCCGGGTTACAGCAGTACTTC. It specifies CASSLGSGLQQYF.